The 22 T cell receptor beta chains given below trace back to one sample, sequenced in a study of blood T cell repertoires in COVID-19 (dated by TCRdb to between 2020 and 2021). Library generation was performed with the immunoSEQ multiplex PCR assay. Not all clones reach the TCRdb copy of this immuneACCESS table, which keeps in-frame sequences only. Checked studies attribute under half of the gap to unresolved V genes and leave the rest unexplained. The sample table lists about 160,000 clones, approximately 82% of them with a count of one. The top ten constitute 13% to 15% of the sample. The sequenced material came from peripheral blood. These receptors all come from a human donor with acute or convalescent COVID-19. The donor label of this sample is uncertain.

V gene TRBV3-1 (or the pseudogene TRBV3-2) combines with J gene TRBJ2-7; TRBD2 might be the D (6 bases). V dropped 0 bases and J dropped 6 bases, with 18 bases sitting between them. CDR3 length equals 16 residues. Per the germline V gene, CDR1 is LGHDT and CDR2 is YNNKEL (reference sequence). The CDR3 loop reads CASSQEGRFTKPEQYF. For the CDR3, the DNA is TGTGCCAGCAGCCAAGAAGGGAGGTTCACAAAACCCGAGCAGTACTTC.

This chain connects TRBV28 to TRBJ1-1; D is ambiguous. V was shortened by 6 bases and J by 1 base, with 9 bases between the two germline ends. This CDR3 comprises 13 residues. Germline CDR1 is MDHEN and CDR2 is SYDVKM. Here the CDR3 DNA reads TGTGCCAGCAGGCTCCGGGGGAACACTGAAGCTTTCTTT. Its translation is CASRLRGNTEAFF. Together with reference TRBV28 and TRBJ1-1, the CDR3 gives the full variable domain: DVKVTQSSRYLVKRTGEKVFLECVQDMDHENMFWYRQDPGLGLRLIYFSYDVKMKEKGDIPEGYSVSREKKERFSLILESASTNQTSMYLCASRLRGNTEAFFGQGTRLTVV.

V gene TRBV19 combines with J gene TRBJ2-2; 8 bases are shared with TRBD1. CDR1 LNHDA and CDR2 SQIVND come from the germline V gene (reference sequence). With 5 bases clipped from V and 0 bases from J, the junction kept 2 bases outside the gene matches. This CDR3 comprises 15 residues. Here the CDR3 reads CASSLGQANTGELFF. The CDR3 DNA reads TGTGCCAGTAGTCTGGGACAGGCGAACACCGGGGAGCTGTTTTTT.

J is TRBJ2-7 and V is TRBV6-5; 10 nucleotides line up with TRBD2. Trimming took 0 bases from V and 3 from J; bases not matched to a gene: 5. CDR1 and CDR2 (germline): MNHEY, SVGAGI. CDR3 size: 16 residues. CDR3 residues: CASSYSRLAGVYEQYF. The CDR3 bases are TGTGCCAGCAGTTACTCGCGGCTAGCGGGGGTCTACGAGCAGTACTTC.

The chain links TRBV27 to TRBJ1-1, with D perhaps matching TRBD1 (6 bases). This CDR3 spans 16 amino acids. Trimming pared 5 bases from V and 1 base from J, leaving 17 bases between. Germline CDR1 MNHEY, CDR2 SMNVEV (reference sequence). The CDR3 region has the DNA TGTGCCAGCAGTGGGGGGGCAGGGAGGCGGAACACTGAAGCTTTCTTT. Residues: CASSGGAGRRNTEAFF.

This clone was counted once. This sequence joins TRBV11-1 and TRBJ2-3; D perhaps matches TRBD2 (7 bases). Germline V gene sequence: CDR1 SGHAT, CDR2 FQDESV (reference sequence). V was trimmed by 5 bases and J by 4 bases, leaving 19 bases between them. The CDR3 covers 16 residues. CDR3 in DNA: TGTGCCAGCAGCCCCCGGGGGGCCTTTCGGGCAGATACGCAGTATTTT. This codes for CASSPRGAFRADTQYF. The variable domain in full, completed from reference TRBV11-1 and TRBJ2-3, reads EAEVAQSPRYKITEKSQAVAFWCDPISGHATLYWYRQILGQGPELLVQFQDESVVDDSQLPKDRFSAERLKGVDSTLKIQPAELGDSAMYLCASSPRGAFRADTQYFGPGTRLTVL.

The CDR3 loop reads CASSLRQDVEQYF. CDR3 DNA: TGTGCCAGCAGCTTAAGGCAGGATGTCGAGCAGTACTTC. The chain recombines TRBV7-2 with TRBJ2-7; D not certain. The germline gives CDR1 SGHTA, CDR2 FQGNSA. The CDR3 is made up of 13 amino acids. V was pared by 2 bases and J by 6 bases, with 11 bases between.

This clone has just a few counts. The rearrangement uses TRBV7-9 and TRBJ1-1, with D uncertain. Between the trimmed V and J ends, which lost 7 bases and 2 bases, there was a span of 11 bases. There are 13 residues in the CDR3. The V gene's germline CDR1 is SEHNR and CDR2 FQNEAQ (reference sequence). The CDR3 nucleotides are TGTGCCAGCAACCAACTGGGCAACACTGAAGCTTTCTTT. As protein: CASNQLGNTEAFF.

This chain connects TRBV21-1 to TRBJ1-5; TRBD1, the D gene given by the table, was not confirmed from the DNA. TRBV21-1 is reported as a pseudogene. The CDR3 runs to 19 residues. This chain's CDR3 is CASSKDRTTGQPGNQPQHF. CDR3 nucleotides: TGTGCCAGCAGCAAAGATCGGACAACTGGACAGCCCGGCAATCAGCCCCAGCATTTT.

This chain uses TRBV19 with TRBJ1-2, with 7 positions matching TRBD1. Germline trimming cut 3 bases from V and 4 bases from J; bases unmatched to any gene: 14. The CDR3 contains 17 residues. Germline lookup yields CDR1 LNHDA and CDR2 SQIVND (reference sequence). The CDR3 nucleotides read TGTGCCAGTAGTATTTTTCCGACAGGGAGAATTTCCTATGGCTACACCTTC. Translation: CASSIFPTGRISYGYTF.

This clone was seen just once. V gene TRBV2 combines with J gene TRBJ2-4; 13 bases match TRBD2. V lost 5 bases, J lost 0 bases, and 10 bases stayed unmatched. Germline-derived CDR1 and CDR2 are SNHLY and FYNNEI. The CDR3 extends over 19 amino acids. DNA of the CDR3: TGTGCCAGCAGTCTACCGACTAGCGGGGGGTTGCTAGCCAAAAACATTCAGTACTTC. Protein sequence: CASSLPTSGGLLAKNIQYF. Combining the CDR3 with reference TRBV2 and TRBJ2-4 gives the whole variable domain EPEVTQTPSHQVTQMGQEVILRCVPISNHLYFYWYRQILGQKVEFLVSFYNNEISEKSEIFDDQFSVERPDGSNFTLKIRSTKLEDSAMYFCASSLPTSGGLLAKNIQYFGAGTRLSVL.

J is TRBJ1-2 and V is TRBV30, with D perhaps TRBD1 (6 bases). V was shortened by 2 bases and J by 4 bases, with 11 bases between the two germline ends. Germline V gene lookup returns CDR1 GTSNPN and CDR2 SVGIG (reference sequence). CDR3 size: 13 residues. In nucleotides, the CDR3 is TGTGCCTGGAGTTCAGGGGTCCCCTATGGCTACACCTTC. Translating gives CAWSSGVPYGYTF.

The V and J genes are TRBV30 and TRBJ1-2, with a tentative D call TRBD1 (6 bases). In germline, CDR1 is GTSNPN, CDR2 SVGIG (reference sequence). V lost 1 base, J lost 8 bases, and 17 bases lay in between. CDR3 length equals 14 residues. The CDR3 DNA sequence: TGTGCCTGGAGTGCCCTCGGGACACCGGAGGGCTACACCTTC. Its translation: CAWSALGTPEGYTF.

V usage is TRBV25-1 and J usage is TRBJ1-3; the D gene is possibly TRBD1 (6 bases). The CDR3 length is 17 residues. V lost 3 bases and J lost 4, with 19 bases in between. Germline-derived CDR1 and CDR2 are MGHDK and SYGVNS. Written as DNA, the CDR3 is TGTGCCAGCAGTGATCAGGGGAGAAGTCTATTGGGAAACACCATATATTTT. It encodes CASSDQGRSLLGNTIYF.

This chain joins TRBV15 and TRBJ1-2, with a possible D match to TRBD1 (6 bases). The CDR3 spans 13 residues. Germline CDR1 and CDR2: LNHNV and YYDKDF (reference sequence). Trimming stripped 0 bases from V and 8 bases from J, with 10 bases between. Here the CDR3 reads CATSREQGSGYTF. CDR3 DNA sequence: TGTGCCACCAGCAGAGAACAGGGAAGCGGCTACACCTTC. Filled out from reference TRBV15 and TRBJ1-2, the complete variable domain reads DAMVIQNPRYQVTQFGKPVTLSCSQTLNHNVMYWYQQKSSQAPKLLFHYYDKDFNNEADTPDNFQSRRPNTSFCFLDIRSPGLGDTAMYLCATSREQGSGYTFGSGTRLTVV.

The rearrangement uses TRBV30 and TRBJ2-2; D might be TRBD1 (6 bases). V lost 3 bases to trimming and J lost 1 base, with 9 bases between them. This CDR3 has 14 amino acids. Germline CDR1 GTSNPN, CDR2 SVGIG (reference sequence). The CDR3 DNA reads TGTGCCTGGAGGACGGGACAGAACACCGGGGAGCTGTTTTTT. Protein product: CAWRTGQNTGELFF.

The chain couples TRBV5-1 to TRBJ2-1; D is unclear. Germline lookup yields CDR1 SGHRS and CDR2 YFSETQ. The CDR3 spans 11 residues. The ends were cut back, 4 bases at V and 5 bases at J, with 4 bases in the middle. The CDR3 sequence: CASSLNNEQFF. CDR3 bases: TGCGCCAGCAGCCTTAACAATGAGCAGTTCTTC.

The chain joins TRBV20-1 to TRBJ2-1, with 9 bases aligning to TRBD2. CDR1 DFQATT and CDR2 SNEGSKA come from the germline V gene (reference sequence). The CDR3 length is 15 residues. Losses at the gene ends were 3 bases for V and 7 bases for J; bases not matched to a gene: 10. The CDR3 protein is CSASRERGEGNEQFF. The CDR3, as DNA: TGCAGTGCTAGTCGGGAGCGGGGGGAAGGGAATGAGCAGTTCTTC.

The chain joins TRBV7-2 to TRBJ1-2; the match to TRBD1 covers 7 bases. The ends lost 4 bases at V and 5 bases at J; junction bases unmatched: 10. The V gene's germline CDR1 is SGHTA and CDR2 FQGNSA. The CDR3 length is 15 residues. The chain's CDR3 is CASSSDRVPRYGYTF. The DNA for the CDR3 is TGTGCCAGCAGCTCTGACAGGGTTCCAAGATATGGCTACACCTTC.

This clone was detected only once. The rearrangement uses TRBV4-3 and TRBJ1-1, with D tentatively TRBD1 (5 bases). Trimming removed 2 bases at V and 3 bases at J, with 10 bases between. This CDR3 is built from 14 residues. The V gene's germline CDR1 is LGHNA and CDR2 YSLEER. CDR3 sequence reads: CASSQPGGYTEAFF. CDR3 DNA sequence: TGCGCCAGCAGCCAACCCGGGGGGTACACTGAAGCTTTCTTT.

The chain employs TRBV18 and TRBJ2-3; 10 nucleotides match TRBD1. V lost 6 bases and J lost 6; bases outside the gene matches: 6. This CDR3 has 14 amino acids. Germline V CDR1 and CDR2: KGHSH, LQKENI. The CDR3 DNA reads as TGTGCCAGCTCTCCCGGGACAGGGGCGGATACGCAGTATTTT. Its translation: CASSPGTGADTQYF.

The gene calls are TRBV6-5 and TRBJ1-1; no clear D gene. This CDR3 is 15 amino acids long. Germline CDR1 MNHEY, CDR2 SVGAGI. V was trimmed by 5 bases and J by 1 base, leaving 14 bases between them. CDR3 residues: CASSPRESGNTEAFF. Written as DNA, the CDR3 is TGTGCCAGCAGTCCCCGAGAATCGGGGAACACTGAAGCTTTCTTT.